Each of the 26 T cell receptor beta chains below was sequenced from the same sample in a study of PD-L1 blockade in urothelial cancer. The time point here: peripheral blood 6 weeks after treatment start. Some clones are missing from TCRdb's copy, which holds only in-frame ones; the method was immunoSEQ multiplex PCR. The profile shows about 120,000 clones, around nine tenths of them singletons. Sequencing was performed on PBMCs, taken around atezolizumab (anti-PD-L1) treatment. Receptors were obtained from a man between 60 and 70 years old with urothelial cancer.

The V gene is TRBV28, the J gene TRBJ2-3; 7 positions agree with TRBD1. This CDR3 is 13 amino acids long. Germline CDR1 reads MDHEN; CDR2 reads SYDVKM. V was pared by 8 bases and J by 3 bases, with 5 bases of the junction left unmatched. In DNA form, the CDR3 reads TGTGCCAGCGGCCTGGGACAGACAGATACGCAGTATTTT. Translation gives CASGLGQTDTQYF. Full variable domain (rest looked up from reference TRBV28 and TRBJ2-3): DVKVTQSSRYLVKRTGEKVFLECVQDMDHENMFWYRQDPGLGLRLIYFSYDVKMKEKGDIPEGYSVSREKKERFSLILESASTNQTSMYLCASGLGQTDTQYFGPGTRLTVL.

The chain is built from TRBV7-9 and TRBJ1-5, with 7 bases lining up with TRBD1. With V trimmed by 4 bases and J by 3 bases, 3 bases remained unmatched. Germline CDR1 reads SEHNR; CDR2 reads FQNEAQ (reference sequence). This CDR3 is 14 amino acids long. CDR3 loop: CASSSTGNNQPQHF. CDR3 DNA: TGTGCCAGCAGCTCGACAGGGAACAATCAGCCCCAGCATTTT.

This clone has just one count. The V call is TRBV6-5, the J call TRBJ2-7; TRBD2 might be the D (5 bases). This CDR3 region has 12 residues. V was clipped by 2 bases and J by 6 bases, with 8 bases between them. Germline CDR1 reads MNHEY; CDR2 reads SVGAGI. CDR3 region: CASSYTRGEQYF. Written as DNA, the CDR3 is TGTGCCAGCAGTTACACCCGGGGCGAGCAGTACTTC.

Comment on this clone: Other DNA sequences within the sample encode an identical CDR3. The CDR3 DNA reads TGTGCCAGTAGTAGGGGGGTGAACACTGAAGCTTTCTTT. Protein: CASSRGVNTEAFF. The rearrangement joins TRBV19 to TRBJ1-1; a possible D gene is TRBD1 (5 bases). Between the trimmed V and J ends, which lost 4 bases and 0 bases, there was a span of 6 bases. The CDR3 is made up of 13 amino acids. From germline, CDR1 is LNHDA and CDR2 SQIVND (reference sequence).

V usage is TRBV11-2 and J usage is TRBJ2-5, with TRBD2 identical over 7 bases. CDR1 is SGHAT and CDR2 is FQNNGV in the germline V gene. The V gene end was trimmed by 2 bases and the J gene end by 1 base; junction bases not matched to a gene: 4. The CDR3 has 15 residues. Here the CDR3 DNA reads TGTGCCAGCAGCTTAAGGGCTAGCGGCCAAGAGACCCAGTACTTC. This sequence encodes CASSLRASGQETQYF.

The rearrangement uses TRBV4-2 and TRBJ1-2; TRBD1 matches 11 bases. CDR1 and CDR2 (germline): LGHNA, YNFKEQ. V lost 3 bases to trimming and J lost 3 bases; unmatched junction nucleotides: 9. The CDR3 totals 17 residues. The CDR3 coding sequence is TGTGCCAGCAGCCAGGGGACAGGGGGTAGGTTTGACTATGGCTACACCTTC. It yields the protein CASSQGTGGRFDYGYTF.

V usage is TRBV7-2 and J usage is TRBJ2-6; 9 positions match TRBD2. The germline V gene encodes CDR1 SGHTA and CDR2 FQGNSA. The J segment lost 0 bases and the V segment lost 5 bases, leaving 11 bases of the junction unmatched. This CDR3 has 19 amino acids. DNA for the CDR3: TGTGCCAGCAGCCCGACTTCTAGCGGGGTGAGCTCTGGGGCCAACGTCCTGACTTTC. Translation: CASSPTSSGVSSGANVLTF.

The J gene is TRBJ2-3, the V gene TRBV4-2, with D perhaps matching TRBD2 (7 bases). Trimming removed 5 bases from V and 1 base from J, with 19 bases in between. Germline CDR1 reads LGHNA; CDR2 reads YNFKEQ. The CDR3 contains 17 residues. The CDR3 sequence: CASSSPGGRGRTDTQYF. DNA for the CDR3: TGTGCCAGCAGCTCCCCCGGGGGGCGGGGTCGCACAGATACGCAGTATTTT.

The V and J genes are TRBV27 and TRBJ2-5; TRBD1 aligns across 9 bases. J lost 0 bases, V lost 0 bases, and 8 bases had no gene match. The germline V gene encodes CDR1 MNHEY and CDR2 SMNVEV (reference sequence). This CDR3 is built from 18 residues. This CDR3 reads CASSLSMGQGWDQETQYF. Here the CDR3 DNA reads TGTGCCAGCAGTTTATCCATGGGACAGGGTTGGGACCAAGAGACCCAGTACTTC.

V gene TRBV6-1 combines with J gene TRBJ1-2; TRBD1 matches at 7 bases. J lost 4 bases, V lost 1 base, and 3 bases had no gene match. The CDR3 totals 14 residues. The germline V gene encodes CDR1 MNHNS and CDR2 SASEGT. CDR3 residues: CASSEGTGIYGYTF. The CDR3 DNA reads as TGTGCCAGCAGTGAAGGGACAGGCATCTATGGCTACACCTTC.

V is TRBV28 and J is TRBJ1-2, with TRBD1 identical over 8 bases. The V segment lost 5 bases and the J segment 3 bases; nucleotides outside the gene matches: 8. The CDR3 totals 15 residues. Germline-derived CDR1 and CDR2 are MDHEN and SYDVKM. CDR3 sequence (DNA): TGTGCCAGCAGTCCCAGGGGGCCCACCTACTATGGCTACACCTTC. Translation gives CASSPRGPTYYGYTF.

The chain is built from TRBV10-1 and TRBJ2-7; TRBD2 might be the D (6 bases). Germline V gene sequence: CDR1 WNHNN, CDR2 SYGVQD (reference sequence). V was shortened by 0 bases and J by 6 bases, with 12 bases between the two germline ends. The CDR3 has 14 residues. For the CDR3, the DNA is TGCGCCAGCAGTGAGTCGCTCGGGGGAGCCGAGCAGTACTTC. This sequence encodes CASSESLGGAEQYF.

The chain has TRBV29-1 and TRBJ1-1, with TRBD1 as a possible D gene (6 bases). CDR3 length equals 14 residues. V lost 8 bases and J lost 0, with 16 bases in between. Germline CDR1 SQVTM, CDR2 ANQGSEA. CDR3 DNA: TGCAGCACAAGGGGGGGGACGGTGAACACTGAAGCTTTCTTT. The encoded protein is CSTRGGTVNTEAFF.

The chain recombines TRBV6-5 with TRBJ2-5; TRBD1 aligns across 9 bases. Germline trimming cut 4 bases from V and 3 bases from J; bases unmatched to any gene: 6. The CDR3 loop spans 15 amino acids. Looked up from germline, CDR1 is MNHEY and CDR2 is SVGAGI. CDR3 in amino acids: CASSFGQGFEETQYF. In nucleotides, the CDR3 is TGTGCCAGCAGTTTCGGACAGGGGTTTGAAGAGACCCAGTACTTC.

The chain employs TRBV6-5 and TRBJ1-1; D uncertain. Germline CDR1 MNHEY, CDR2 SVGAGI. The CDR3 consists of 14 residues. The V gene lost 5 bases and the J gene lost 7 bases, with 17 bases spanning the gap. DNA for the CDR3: TGTGCCAGCAGTCCCGGTGGGCTGCCCTTTGAAGCTTTCTTT. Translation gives CASSPGGLPFEAFF.

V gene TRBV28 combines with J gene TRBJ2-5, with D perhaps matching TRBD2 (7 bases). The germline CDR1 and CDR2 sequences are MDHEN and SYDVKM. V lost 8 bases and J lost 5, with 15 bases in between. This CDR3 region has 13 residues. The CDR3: CASLGGARETQYF. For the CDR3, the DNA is TGTGCCAGCCTGGGGGGGGCGAGGGAGACCCAGTACTTC.

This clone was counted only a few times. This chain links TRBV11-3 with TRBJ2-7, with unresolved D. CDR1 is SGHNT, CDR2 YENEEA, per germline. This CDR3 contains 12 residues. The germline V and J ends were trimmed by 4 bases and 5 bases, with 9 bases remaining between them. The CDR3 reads CASSSQRNEQYF. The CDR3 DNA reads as TGTGCCAGCAGCTCTCAGAGGAACGAGCAGTACTTC. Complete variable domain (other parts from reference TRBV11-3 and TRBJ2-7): EAGVVQSPRYKIIEKKQPVAFWCNPISGHNTLYWYLQNLGQGPELLIRYENEEAVDDSQLPKDRFSAERLKGVDSTLKIQPAELGDSAVYLCASSSQRNEQYFGPGTRLTVT.

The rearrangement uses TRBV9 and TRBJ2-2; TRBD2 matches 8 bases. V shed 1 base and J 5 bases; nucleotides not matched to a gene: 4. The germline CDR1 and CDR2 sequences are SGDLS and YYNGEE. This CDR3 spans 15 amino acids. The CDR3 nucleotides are TGTGCCAGCAGCGTACGAGCGGGAGAGACCGGGGAGCTGTTTTTT. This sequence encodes CASSVRAGETGELFF.

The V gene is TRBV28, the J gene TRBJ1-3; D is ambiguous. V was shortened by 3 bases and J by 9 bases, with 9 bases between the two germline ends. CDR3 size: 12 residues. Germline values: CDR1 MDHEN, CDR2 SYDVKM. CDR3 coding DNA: TGTGCCAGCAGTTTGCCGGAGGGCACCATATATTTT. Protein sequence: CASSLPEGTIYF.

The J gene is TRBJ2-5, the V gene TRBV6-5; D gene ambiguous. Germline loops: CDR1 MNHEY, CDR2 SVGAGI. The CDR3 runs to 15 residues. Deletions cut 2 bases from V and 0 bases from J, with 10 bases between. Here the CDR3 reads CASSYMRAYQETQYF. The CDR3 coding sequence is TGTGCCAGCAGTTACATGCGAGCCTACCAAGAGACCCAGTACTTC.

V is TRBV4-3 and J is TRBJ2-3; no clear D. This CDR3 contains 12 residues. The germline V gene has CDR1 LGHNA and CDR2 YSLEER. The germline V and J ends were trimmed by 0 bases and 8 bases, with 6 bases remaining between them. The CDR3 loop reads CASSQDLGTQYF. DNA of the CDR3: TGCGCCAGCAGCCAAGACCTAGGTACGCAGTATTTT.

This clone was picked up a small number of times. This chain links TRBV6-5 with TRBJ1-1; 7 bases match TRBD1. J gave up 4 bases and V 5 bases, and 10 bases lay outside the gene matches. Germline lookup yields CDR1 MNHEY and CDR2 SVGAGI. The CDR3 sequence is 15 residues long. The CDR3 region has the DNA TGTGCCAGCAGTAAGAACTTCGACAGGGCCACTGAAGCTTTCTTT. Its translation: CASSKNFDRATEAFF.

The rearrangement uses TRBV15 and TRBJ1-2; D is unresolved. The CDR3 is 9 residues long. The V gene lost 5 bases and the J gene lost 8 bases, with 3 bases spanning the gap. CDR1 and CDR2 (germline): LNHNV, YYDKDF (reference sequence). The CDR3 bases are TGTGCCACCAGCGGCGGCTACACCTTC. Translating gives CATSGGYTF.

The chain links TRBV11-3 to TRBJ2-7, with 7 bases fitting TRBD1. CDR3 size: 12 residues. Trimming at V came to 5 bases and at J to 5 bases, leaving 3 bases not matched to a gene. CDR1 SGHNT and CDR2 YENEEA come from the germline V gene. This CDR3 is CASSPGQDEQYF. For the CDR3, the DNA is TGTGCCAGCAGCCCCGGACAGGACGAGCAGTACTTC.

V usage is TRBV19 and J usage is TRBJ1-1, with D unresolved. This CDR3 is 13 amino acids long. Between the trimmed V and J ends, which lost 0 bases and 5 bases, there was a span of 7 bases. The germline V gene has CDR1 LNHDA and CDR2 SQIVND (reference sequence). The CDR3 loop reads CASSIDLATEAFF. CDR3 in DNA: TGTGCCAGTAGTATAGATTTGGCTACTGAAGCTTTCTTT.

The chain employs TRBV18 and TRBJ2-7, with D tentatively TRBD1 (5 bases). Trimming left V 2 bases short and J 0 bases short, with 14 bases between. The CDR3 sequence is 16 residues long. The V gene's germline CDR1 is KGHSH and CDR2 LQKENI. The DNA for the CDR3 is TGTGCCAGCTCACCATCGGACATCCTGAGCTCCTACGAGCAGTACTTC. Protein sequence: CASSPSDILSSYEQYF.